The 6 T cell receptor beta chains in this list originate from one sample, sequenced in a study of cytomegalovirus exposure and HLA in healthy donors. This PCR relied on a set of 60 Vbeta primers and 13 Jbeta primers. The data were produced by immunoSEQ multiplex PCR, yet TCRdb's version contains in-frame clones alone and is incomplete. Among about 160,000 clones listed, almost 80% were seen once. The sample comprised PBMCs. These receptors were collected from a woman aged 45-60 years in good health and CMV-seronegative.

The chain uses TRBV5-6 and TRBJ1-4, with D perhaps TRBD1 (6 bases). The V and J ends lost 5 bases and 10 bases respectively, with 12 bases between them. The CDR3 has 12 amino acids. The germline V gene has CDR1 SGHDT and CDR2 YYEEEE. The CDR3 sequence: CASSYDRRKLFF. CDR3 nucleotides: TGTGCCAGCAGTTACGACAGGAGAAAACTGTTTTTT. The whole variable domain, filled in from reference TRBV5-6 and TRBJ1-4, reads DAGVTQSPTHLIKTRGQQVTLRCSPKSGHDTVSWYQQALGQGPQFIFQYYEEEERQRGNFPDRFSGHQFPNYSSELNVNALLLGDSALYLCASSYDRRKLFFGSGTQLSVL.

The V call is TRBV21-1, the J call TRBJ2-7; TRBD1 is taken as the D call from the table, unchecked against the DNA. TRBV21-1 is listed as a pseudogene. This CDR3 contains 15 residues. CDR3 region: CASSKLTGMIYEQYF. CDR3 nucleotides: TGTGCCAGCAGCAAACTTACAGGGATGATCTACGAGCAGTACTTC.

This clone was seen a handful of times. V gene TRBV7-3 combines with J gene TRBJ1-2; possibly TRBD1 for D (5 bases). The CDR3 sequence is 15 residues long. The V gene lost 0 bases and the J gene lost 4 bases, with 12 bases spanning the gap. Germline CDR1 is SGHTA and CDR2 is FQGTGA. Here the CDR3 DNA reads TGTGCCAGCAGCTTAACAGGGGAGGTCCGCTATGGCTACACCTTC. Its translation: CASSLTGEVRYGYTF.

This clone appeared a few times. The genes are TRBV5-6 and TRBJ2-6, with 8 nucleotides matching TRBD1. Germline V gene sequence: CDR1 SGHDT, CDR2 YYEEEE. Germline trimming cut 8 bases from V and 2 bases from J; bases unmatched to any gene: 18. The CDR3 contains 19 residues. The CDR3 spells CASVDRDRPSTTGANVLTF. DNA of the CDR3: TGTGCCAGTGTGGACAGGGACAGACCCAGTACGACTGGGGCCAACGTCCTGACTTTC.

The CDR3 loop is CAIRTGNPGDTQYF. The CDR3 DNA sequence: TGTGCCATCAGGACGGGAAATCCGGGAGATACGCAGTATTTT. This sequence joins TRBV10-3 and TRBJ2-3; D perhaps matches TRBD2 (5 bases). With 6 bases removed from V and 5 bases from J, the gap between germline ends came to 15 bases. The germline V gene encodes CDR1 ENHRY and CDR2 SYGVKD. The CDR3 covers 14 residues.

The CDR3 DNA sequence: TGTGCCAGCAGTCCAACACAGGGGGGAGGGTACTACGAGCAGTACTTC. As protein: CASSPTQGGGYYEQYF. This chain links TRBV28 with TRBJ2-7, with D possibly TRBD1 on 8 matching bases. The CDR3 contains 16 residues. V gave up 5 bases and J gave up 3 bases, with 20 bases separating them. Germline V gene lookup returns CDR1 MDHEN and CDR2 SYDVKM.